A few counts support the clone carrying this TCR beta chain. What it binds is not known. TCRdb independently ran MiXCR on the 5' RACE reads; one entry per CDR3 protein. The sample has about 400,000 distinct CDR3 sequences; approximately 6% are singletons. This entry comes from a study of T cells after yellow fever vaccination. Points from the study as a whole: There was a possibility that FACS-sorted repertoires contained abundant clonotypes contaminating from the bulk population. Researchers noted that a small share of clonotypes showed up in both CD4 and CD8 compartments. Post-booster reappearance was seen for most primary-vaccination clones (around 96% CD4, around 90% CD8).

The specimen was PBMCs, collected 5 days after the yellow fever booster vaccination. The TCR comes from a man aged 25 to 40 who received the YFV17D yellow fever vaccine.

CDR3 nucleotide sequence: TGTGCCAGCAGCTTGCTTGTTGAGCAGTTCTTC. It codes for CASSLLVEQFF. This chain connects TRBV7-2 to TRBJ2-1; D not certain. The ends were cut back, 3 bases at V and 9 bases at J, with 6 bases in the middle. The CDR3 runs to 11 residues. CDR1 is SGHTA and CDR2 is FQGNSA in the germline V gene.